This T cell receptor (beta chain) was observed in a study of shared clonotypes between healthy human individuals. Across the whole study: Participating donors consisted of a couple of women and a few men aged 18 to 49.

The table came from immunoSEQ multiplex PCR; TCRdb's copy has only in-frame clones and leaves some out. The sample has approximately 640,000 clones, 72% seen once. The CDR3 length is 13 residues. Germline V gene sequence: CDR1 MDHEN, CDR2 SYDVKM. Losses at the gene ends were 6 bases for V and 6 bases for J; bases not matched to a gene: 3. The chain has TRBV28 and TRBJ1-2, with TRBD1 identical over 11 bases. The sequence derives from a woman under 40 in good health. Input material: memory CD4+ T cells sorted from blood. Subset given: CD45RA-negative fraction. This chain's CDR3 is CASSSGQGDGYTF. In DNA, the CDR3 is TGTGCCAGCAGCTCGGGACAGGGGGATGGCTACACCTTC.